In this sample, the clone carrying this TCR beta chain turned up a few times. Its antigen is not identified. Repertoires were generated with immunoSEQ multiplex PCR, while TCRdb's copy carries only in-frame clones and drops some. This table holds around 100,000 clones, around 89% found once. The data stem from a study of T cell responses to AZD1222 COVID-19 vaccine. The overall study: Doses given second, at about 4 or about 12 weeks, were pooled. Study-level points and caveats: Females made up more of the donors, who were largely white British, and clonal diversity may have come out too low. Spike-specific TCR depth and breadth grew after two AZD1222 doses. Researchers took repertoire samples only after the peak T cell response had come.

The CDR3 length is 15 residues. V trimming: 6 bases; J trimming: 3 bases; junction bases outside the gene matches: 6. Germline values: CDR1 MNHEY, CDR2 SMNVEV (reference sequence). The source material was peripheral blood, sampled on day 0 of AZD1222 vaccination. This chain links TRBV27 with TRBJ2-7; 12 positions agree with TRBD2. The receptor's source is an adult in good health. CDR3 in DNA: TGTGCCAGCAGCCCGACTAGCGGGAGTTTCTACGAGCAGTACTTC. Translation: CASSPTSGSFYEQYF.